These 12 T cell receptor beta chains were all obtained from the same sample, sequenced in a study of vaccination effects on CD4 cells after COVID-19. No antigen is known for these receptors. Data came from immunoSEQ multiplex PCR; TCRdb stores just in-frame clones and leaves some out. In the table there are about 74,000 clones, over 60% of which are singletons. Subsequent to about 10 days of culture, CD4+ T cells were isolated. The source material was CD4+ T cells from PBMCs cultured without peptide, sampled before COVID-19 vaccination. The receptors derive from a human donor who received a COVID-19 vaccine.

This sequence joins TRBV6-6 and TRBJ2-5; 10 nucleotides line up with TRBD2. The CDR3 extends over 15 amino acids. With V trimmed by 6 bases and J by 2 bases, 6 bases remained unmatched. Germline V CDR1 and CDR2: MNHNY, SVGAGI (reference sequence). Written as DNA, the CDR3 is TGTGCCAGCAGGTGGAGCGGGGGGGTTCAAGAGACCCAGTACTTC. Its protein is CASRWSGGVQETQYF.

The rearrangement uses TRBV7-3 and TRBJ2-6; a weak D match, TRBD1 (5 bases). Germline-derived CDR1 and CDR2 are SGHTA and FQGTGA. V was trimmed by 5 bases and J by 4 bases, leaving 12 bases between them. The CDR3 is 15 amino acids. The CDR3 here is CASSLQGTGANVLTF. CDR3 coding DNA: TGTGCCAGCAGCCTTCAGGGAACCGGGGCCAACGTCCTGACTTTC. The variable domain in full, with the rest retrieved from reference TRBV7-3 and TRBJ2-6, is GAGVSQTPSNKVTEKGKYVELRCDPISGHTALYWYRQSLGQGPEFLIYFQGTGAADDSGLPNDRFFAVRPEGSVSTLKIQRTERGDSAVYLCASSLQGTGANVLTFGAGSRLTVL.

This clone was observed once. This chain's CDR3 is CASSQGRQAANQPQHF. The CDR3, as DNA: TGCGCCAGCAGCCAAGGGCGACAGGCTGCAAATCAGCCCCAGCATTTT. The chain is built from TRBV4-1 and TRBJ1-5; tentatively, D is TRBD1 (6 bases). The V gene lost 1 base and the J gene lost 4 bases, with 14 bases spanning the gap. CDR3 size: 16 residues. The germline V gene encodes CDR1 MGHRA and CDR2 YSYEKL.

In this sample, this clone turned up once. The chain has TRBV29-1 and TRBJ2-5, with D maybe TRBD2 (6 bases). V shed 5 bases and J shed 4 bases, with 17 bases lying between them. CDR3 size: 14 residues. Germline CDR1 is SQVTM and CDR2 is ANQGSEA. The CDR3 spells CSVFNFRGIETQYF. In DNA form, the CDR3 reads TGCAGCGTTTTTAATTTTCGCGGGATAGAGACCCAGTACTTC.

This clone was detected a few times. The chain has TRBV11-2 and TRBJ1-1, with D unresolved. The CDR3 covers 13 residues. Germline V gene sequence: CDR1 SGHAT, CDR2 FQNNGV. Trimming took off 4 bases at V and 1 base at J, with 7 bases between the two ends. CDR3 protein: CASSWGTNTEAFF. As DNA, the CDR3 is TGTGCCAGCAGCTGGGGAACGAACACTGAAGCTTTCTTT. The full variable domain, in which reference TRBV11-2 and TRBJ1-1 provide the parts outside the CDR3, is EAGVAQSPRYKIIEKRQSVAFWCNPISGHATLYWYQQILGQGPKLLIQFQNNGVVDDSQLPKDRFSAERLKGVDSTLKIQPAKLEDSAVYLCASSWGTNTEAFFGQGTRLTVV.

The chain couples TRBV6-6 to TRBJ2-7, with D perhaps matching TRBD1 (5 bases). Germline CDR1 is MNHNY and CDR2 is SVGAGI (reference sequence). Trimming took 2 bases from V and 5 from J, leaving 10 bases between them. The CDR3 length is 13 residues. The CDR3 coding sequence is TGTGCCAGCAGTTACGCAGGGAACCACGAGCAGTACGTC. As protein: CASSYAGNHEQYV.

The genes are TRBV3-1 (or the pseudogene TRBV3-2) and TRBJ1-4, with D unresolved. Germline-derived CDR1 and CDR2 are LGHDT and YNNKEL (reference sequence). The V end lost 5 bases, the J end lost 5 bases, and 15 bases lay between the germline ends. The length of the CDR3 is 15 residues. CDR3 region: CASSFYRGENEKLFF. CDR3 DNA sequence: TGTGCCAGCAGCTTCTACCGGGGAGAGAATGAAAAACTGTTTTTT.

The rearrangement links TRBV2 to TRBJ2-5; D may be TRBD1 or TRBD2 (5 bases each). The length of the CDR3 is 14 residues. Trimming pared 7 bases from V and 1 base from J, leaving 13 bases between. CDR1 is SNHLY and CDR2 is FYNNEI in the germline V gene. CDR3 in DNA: TGTGCCAGCACCCTTTTGAGGGGCCAAGAGACCCAGTACTTC. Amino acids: CASTLLRGQETQYF.

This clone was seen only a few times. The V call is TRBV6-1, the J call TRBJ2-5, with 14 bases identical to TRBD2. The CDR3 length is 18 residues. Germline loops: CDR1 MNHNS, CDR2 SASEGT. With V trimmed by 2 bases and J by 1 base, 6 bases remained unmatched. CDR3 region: CASSELRTSGGSQETQYF. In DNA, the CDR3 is TGTGCCAGCAGTGAACTAAGGACTAGCGGGGGGAGCCAAGAGACCCAGTACTTC.

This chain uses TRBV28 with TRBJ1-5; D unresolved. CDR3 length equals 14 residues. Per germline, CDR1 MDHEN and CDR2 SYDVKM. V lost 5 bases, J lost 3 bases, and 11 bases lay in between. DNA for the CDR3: TGTGCCAGCAGTCCACTTGGGGTCAATCAGCCCCAGCATTTT. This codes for CASSPLGVNQPQHF.

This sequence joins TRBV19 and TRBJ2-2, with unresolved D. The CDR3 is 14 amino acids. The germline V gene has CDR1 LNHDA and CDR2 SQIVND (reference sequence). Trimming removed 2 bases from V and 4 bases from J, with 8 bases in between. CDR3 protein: CASSISSGTGELFF. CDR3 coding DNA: TGTGCCAGTAGTATAAGCTCGGGCACCGGGGAGCTGTTTTTT.

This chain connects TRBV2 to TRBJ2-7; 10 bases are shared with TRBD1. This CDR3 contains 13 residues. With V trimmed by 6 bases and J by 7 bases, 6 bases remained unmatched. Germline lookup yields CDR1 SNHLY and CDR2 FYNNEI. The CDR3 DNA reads TGTGCCAGCAGCGTGACAGGGGGCCGAGAGCAGTACGTC. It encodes CASSVTGGREQYV.